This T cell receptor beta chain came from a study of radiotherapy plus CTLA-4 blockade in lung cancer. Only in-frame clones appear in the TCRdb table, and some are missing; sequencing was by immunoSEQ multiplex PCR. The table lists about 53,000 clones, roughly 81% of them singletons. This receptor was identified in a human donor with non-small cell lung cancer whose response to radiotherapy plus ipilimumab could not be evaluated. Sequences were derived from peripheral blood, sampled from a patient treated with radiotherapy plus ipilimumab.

CDR3 nucleotides: TGTGCCAGCAGTCCCGGGACTAGCTTTACCAATGAGCAGTTCTTC. Protein sequence: CASSPGTSFTNEQFF. V and J are TRBV28 and TRBJ2-1; 9 bases map to TRBD2. Per the germline V gene, CDR1 is MDHEN and CDR2 is SYDVKM. V shed 5 bases, J shed 6 bases, and the junction held 8 bases outside the gene matches. This CDR3 is built from 15 residues.